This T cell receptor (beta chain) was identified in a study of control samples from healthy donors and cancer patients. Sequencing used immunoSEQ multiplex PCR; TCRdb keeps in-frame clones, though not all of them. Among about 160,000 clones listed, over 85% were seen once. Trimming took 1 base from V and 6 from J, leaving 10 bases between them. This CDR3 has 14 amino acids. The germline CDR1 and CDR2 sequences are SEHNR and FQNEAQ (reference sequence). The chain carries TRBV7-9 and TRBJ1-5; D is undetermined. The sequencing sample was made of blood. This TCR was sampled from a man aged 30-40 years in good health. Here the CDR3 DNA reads TGTGCCAGCAGCTTAGGAAGGGATGGTCAGCCCCAGCATTTT. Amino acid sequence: CASSLGRDGQPQHF.